This entry lists 8 T cell receptor beta chains sequenced from one sample in a study of blood T cell repertoires in COVID-19 (dated by TCRdb to 2020 to 2022). Library generation was performed with the immunoSEQ multiplex PCR assay. TCRdb took this table from immuneACCESS and kept in-frame rearrangements with V and J called. Such tables lack part of the clones; where checked against another copy, unresolved V genes explain under half of the gap, and the rest is unexplained. Within this sample are over 250,000 clones, with roughly 90% of them counted one time only. Jointly, the top ten make up less than 2% of the sample. The specimen was PBMCs or T cells enriched from blood (not recorded which). The receptor set was obtained from a woman aged 55-69 years who had recovered from COVID-19.

This chain links TRBV5-6 with TRBJ1-1; D gene unclear. V was trimmed by 5 bases and J by 1 base, leaving 9 bases between them. CDR1 SGHDT and CDR2 YYEEEE come from the germline V gene. The CDR3 has 13 amino acids. CDR3: CASRSTENTEAFF. CDR3 sequence (DNA): TGTGCCAGCAGGTCCACAGAGAACACTGAAGCTTTCTTT. The complete variable domain, with remaining parts taken from reference TRBV5-6 and TRBJ1-1, reads DAGVTQSPTHLIKTRGQQVTLRCSPKSGHDTVSWYQQALGQGPQFIFQYYEEEERQRGNFPDRFSGHQFPNYSSELNVNALLLGDSALYLCASRSTENTEAFFGQGTRLTVV.

The chain links TRBV10-3 to TRBJ2-2, with 8 bases lining up with TRBD1. Germline CDR1 is ENHRY and CDR2 is SYGVKD. The length of the CDR3 is 14 residues. Losses at the gene ends were 10 bases for V and 0 bases for J; bases not matched to a gene: 4. CDR3 sequence: CATGQGANTGELFF. The CDR3 bases are TGTGCCACTGGACAGGGAGCGAACACCGGGGAGCTGTTTTTT.

The gene calls are TRBV27 and TRBJ1-2, with 7 positions matching TRBD1. The CDR3 has 14 residues. Germline V lookup: CDR1 MNHEY, CDR2 SMNVEV (reference sequence). J gave up 3 bases and V 6 bases, and 7 bases lay outside the gene matches. The DNA for the CDR3 is TGTGCCAGCAGGCGACAGGGCGAAGACTATGGCTACACCTTC. Protein product: CASRRQGEDYGYTF.

The chain uses TRBV6-4 and TRBJ2-2, with D tentatively TRBD2 (6 bases). The CDR3 runs 15 residues. Trimming left V 8 bases short and J 3 bases short, with 16 bases between. Germline V CDR1 and CDR2: MRHNA, SNTAGT. Written as DNA, the CDR3 is TGTGCCAGCCAGCCCCATAGCGGATACACCGGGGAGCTGTTTTTT. Translating it yields CASQPHSGYTGELFF.

The chain's CDR3 is CASSLRLAGNNEQFF. CDR3 sequence (DNA): TGTGCCAGCAGCCTAAGACTAGCGGGAAACAATGAGCAGTTCTTC. The chain uses TRBV14 and TRBJ2-1; 11 nucleotides agree with TRBD2. In germline, CDR1 is SGHDN, CDR2 FVKESK. The CDR3 covers 15 residues. V was pared by 4 bases and J by 5 bases, with 4 bases of the junction left unmatched.

This clone has more than one count but fewer than ten. This chain uses TRBV9 with TRBJ2-1, with D possibly TRBD1 on 6 matching bases. This CDR3 has 13 amino acids. The V gene lost 3 bases and the J gene lost 9 bases, with 13 bases spanning the gap. The germline gives CDR1 SGDLS, CDR2 YYNGEE. CDR3 region: CASSDTGFGEQFF. In DNA form, the CDR3 reads TGTGCCAGCAGCGACACAGGGTTTGGTGAGCAGTTCTTC.

The J gene is TRBJ2-2, the V gene TRBV7-9; 12 bases align to TRBD2. V lost 4 bases, J lost 3 bases, and 9 bases stayed unmatched. The CDR3 consists of 18 residues. Germline V gene data show CDR1 as SEHNR and CDR2 as FQNEAQ (reference sequence). The CDR3 nucleotides are TGTGCCAGCAGCTCCCTAGCGGGAGGGCAAGGGTACACCGGGGAGCTGTTTTTT. It specifies CASSSLAGGQGYTGELFF.

This chain uses TRBV5-5 with TRBJ1-6; possible D gene TRBD1, 5 bases. CDR1 and CDR2 (germline): SGHKS, YYEKEE (reference sequence). The CDR3 loop spans 15 amino acids. Trimming shortened V by 5 bases and J by 7 bases, and 16 bases separated the two germline ends. CDR3 sequence: CASSLGQGRNSPLHF. The CDR3 coding sequence is TGTGCCAGCAGTCTGGGGCAGGGTCGGAATTCACCCCTCCACTTT.